This T cell receptor beta chain appears in the sequencing data of a study of T cells after yellow fever vaccination. Study findings and constraints: Faster peaking, at day 5 versus 15, marked a secondary response that was weaker. Researchers cautioned that FACS-sorted repertoires could harbor abundant clonotypes contaminating from the bulk population.

The CDR3 is 13 residues long. Trimming took 5 bases from V and 12 from J, leaving 17 bases between them. Worth noting for this clonotype: What it recognizes is unknown.

TCRdb re-analysed the 5' RACE reads in MiXCR, keeping a single row per CDR3 protein. The sample holds 400,000 to 450,000 distinct CDR3 sequences; roughly 20% are singletons and the top ten take about a sixth. This sample comprised PBMCs, obtained before the yellow fever booster vaccination. The chain couples TRBV12-3 or TRBV12-4 to TRBJ2-1, with D maybe TRBD2 (7 bases). This receptor was taken from a young man who received the YFV17D yellow fever vaccine. The CDR3 bases are TGTGCCAGCAGTCTAGGGGGGGTGGCGTGGCAGTTCTTC. Its protein product is CASSLGGVAWQFF.